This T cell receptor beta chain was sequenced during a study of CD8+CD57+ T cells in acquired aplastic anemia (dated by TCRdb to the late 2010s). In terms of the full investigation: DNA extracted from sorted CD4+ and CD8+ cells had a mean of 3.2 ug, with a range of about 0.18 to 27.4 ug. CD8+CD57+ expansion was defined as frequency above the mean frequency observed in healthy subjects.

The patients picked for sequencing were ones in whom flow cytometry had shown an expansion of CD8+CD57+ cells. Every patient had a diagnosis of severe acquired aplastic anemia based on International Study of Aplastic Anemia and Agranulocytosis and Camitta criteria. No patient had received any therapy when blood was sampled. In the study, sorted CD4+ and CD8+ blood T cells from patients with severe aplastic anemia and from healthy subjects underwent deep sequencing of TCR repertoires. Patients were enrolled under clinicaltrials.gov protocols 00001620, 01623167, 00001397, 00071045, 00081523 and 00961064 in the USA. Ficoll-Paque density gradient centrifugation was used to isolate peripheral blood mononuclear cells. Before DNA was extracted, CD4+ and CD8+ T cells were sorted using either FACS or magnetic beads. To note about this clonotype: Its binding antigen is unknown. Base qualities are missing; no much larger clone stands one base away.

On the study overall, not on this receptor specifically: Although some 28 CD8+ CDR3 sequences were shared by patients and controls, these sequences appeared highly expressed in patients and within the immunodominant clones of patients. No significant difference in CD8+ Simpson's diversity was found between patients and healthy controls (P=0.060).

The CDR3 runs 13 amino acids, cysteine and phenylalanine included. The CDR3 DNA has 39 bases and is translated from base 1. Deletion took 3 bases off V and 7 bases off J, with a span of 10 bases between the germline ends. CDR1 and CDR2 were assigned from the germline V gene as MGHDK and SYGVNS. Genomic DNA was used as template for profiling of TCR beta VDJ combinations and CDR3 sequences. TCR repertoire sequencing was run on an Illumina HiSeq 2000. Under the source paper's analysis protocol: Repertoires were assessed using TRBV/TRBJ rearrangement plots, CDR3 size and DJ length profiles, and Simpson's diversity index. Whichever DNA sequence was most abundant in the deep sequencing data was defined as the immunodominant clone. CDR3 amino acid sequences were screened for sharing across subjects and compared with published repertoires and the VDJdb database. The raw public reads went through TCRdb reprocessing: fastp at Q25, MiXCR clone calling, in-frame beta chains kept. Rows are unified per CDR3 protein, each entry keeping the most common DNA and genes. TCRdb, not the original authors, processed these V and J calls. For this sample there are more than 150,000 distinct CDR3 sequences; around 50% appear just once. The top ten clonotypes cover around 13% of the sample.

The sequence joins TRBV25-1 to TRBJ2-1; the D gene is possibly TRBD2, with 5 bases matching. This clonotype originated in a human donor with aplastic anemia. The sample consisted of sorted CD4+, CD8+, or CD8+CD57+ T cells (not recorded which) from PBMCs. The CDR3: CASSDPTINEQFF. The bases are TGTGCCAGCAGTGACCCGACTATAAATGAGCAGTTCTTC.